Each of the 32 T cell receptor beta chains below was sequenced from the same sample in a study of T cell responses to AZD1222 COVID-19 vaccine. Repertoires were generated with immunoSEQ multiplex PCR, while TCRdb's copy carries only in-frame clones and drops some. The sample records some 170,000 clones, about 88% being singletons. The sample consisted of peripheral blood, taken on day 0 of AZD1222 vaccination. The receptors come from an adult in good health.

This chain links TRBV11-1 with TRBJ2-2, with no clear D. Germline loops: CDR1 SGHAT, CDR2 FQDESV (reference sequence). V gave up 5 bases and J gave up 6 bases, with 7 bases separating them. The CDR3 sequence is 12 residues long. The DNA of the CDR3 is TGTGCCAGCAGCCCCCGGGCCGGGGAGCTGTTTTTT. The encoded protein is CASSPRAGELFF.

The chain combines TRBV7-8 with TRBJ2-1; TRBD2 agrees at 8 bases. CDR3 length equals 17 residues. The germline V gene encodes CDR1 SGHVS and CDR2 FQNEAQ. V shed 1 base, J shed 2 bases, and the junction held 7 bases outside the gene matches. Here the CDR3 DNA reads TGTGCCAGCAGCTTAGGCTCGGGGGGGGAACCCTACAATGAGCAGTTCTTC. Protein sequence: CASSLGSGGEPYNEQFF. The variable domain in full, with the rest retrieved from reference TRBV7-8 and TRBJ2-1, is GAGVSQSPRYKVAKRGQDVALRCDPISGHVSLFWYQQALGQGPEFLTYFQNEAQLDKSGLPSDRFFAERPEGSVSTLKIQRTQQEDSAVYLCASSLGSGGEPYNEQFFGPGTRLTVL.

The rearrangement links TRBV6-5 to TRBJ2-3; D is ambiguous. Germline V lookup: CDR1 MNHEY, CDR2 SVGAGI. The CDR3 runs 13 residues. V was trimmed by 2 bases and J by 0 bases, leaving 3 bases between them. CDR3 sequence: CASSYDSTDTQYF. The DNA of the CDR3 is TGTGCCAGCAGTTACGACAGCACAGATACGCAGTATTTT.

The chain combines TRBV11-2 with TRBJ2-6; 8 positions agree with TRBD1. The V segment lost 3 bases and the J segment 2 bases; nucleotides outside the gene matches: 6. Germline values: CDR1 SGHAT, CDR2 FQNNGV. This CDR3 comprises 17 residues. CDR3 nucleotide sequence: TGTGCCAGCAGCTTCTACCAGGGGGCAGCTGGGGCCAACGTCCTGACTTTC. This translates into CASSFYQGAAGANVLTF.

Here the CDR3 reads CASSGPDWSYNEQFF. The CDR3 region has the DNA TGTGCCAGCAGTGGACCTGATTGGTCCTACAATGAGCAGTTCTTC. The J gene is TRBJ2-1, the V gene TRBV2; D is unresolved. With 4 bases removed from V and 1 base from J, the gap between germline ends came to 11 bases. In germline, CDR1 is SNHLY, CDR2 FYNNEI. This CDR3 contains 15 residues.

This rearrangement joins TRBV7-7 to TRBJ2-7; TRBD1 is a possible D gene (5 bases). Looked up from germline, CDR1 is SSHAT and CDR2 is FNYEAQ (reference sequence). Trimming left V 3 bases short and J 4 bases short, with 16 bases between. The CDR3 loop spans 15 amino acids. The DNA of the CDR3 is TGTGCCAGCAGCTTTGCCAAGACAGCCGGATACGAGCAGTACGTC. Encoded protein: CASSFAKTAGYEQYV.

CDR3 in amino acids: CASSSPDYIPLHF. DNA of the CDR3: TGTGCCAGCAGTTCCCCGGACTATATCCCCCTCCACTTT. V gene TRBV28 combines with J gene TRBJ1-6; D unresolved. The V end was cut by 4 bases, the J end by 13 bases, with 14 bases between. In germline, CDR1 is MDHEN, CDR2 SYDVKM. The CDR3 is 13 amino acids.

The V call is TRBV12-3 or TRBV12-4, the J call TRBJ2-4; D possibly corresponds to TRBD1 (5 bases). This CDR3 contains 11 residues. The V end was cut by 6 bases, the J end by 12 bases, with 12 bases between. CDR3 in DNA: TGTGCCAGCAGCTCAGGGTTGGGTCAGTACTTC. It is translated as CASSSGLGQYF.

This chain joins TRBV28 and TRBJ1-5; 7 bases agree with TRBD1. V was clipped by 3 bases and J by 7 bases; unmatched bases: 9. Germline assignment: CDR1 MDHEN and CDR2 SYDVKM. CDR3 length: 15 amino acids. The DNA for the CDR3 is TGTGCCAGCAGTTTTTACGGGGGCAGGGGGCAGCCCCAGCATTTT. As protein: CASSFYGGRGQPQHF.

This CDR3 reads CASSSRTRLNTEAFF. The CDR3 region has the DNA TGTGCCAGCAGCTCTAGGACAAGGTTGAACACTGAAGCTTTCTTT. The V and J genes are TRBV6-5 and TRBJ1-1, with D tentatively TRBD1 (5 bases). The length of the CDR3 is 15 residues. Germline CDR1 reads MNHEY; CDR2 reads SVGAGI. The ends were cut back, 6 bases at V and 0 bases at J, with 14 bases in the middle.

The chain recombines TRBV2 with TRBJ1-5; tentative D call: TRBD1 (5 bases). Trimming took off 5 bases at V and 5 bases at J, with 16 bases between the two ends. The length of the CDR3 is 15 residues. The germline V gene encodes CDR1 SNHLY and CDR2 FYNNEI. The DNA for the CDR3 is TGTGCCAGCAGTCCCGGGGGGAGCCGGGATCAGCCCCAGCATTTT. Its protein is CASSPGGSRDQPQHF.

The chain joins TRBV11-2 to TRBJ2-5; possible D gene TRBD1, 6 bases. With 0 bases removed from V and 5 bases from J, the gap between germline ends came to 13 bases. CDR1 SGHAT and CDR2 FQNNGV come from the germline V gene. The CDR3 is made up of 15 amino acids. CDR3 nucleotides: TGTGCCAGCAGCTTAGAGGTTGCAGGGGTGGAGACCCAGTACTTC. Translated: CASSLEVAGVETQYF.

V is TRBV18 and J is TRBJ2-1; TRBD2 matches at 8 bases. Looked up from germline, CDR1 is KGHSH and CDR2 is LQKENI. J was trimmed by 8 bases and V by 1 base; bases with no gene match: 7. The CDR3 covers 15 residues. CDR3 residues: CASSPRSGGGDEQFF. CDR3 coding DNA: TGTGCCAGCTCACCACGTTCGGGAGGGGGGGATGAGCAGTTCTTC.

V gene TRBV5-8 combines with J gene TRBJ1-1; perhaps TRBD1 as D (5 bases). V was pared by 0 bases and J by 11 bases, with 17 bases between. The CDR3 consists of 14 residues. Germline lookup yields CDR1 SGHTS and CDR2 YDEGEE. The CDR3 nucleotides are TGTGCCAGCAGCTTGGAGTTCTGGGGCACGGGCGCTTTCTTT. Its protein is CASSLEFWGTGAFF.

The chain links TRBV28 to TRBJ2-7, with TRBD2 identical over 12 bases. The CDR3 length is 17 residues. The junction had 12 bases not matched to a gene; V was cut back by 4 bases and J by 5 bases. Germline V gives CDR1 MDHEN, CDR2 SYDVKM. The DNA for the CDR3 is TGTGCCAGCAGTTCCCCGATTACTAGCGGGAGGTCCCACGAGCAGTACTTC. It specifies CASSSPITSGRSHEQYF.

This rearrangement joins TRBV19 to TRBJ1-6; 8 bases are a match to TRBD1. The CDR3 has 14 residues. Germline assignment: CDR1 LNHDA and CDR2 SQIVND (reference sequence). V was pared by 5 bases and J by 6 bases, with 3 bases of the junction left unmatched. This CDR3 reads CASSGGQGNSPLHF. The CDR3 nucleotides are TGTGCCAGTAGTGGAGGACAGGGTAATTCACCCCTCCACTTT.

This clone was observed a handful of times. This chain connects TRBV6-4 to TRBJ1-3; 11 nucleotides align to TRBD1. The germline V gene has CDR1 MRHNA and CDR2 SNTAGT. After removal of 4 bases from V and 4 bases from J, the junction contained 6 bases not matched to a gene. CDR3 size: 16 residues. In DNA form, the CDR3 reads TGTGCCAGCAGTGCTCCGGGACAGGGGGAAGGAAACACCATATATTTT. Amino acids: CASSAPGQGEGNTIYF.

The chain links TRBV7-3 to TRBJ2-3; 10 bases are shared with TRBD1. V was clipped by 5 bases and J by 2 bases; unmatched bases: 10. CDR3 length equals 17 residues. CDR1 and CDR2 from the germline V gene are SGHTA and FQGTGA. The CDR3 here is CASSPVGTGAFTDTQYF. The CDR3 region has the DNA TGTGCCAGCAGCCCCGTTGGGACAGGGGCCTTCACAGATACGCAGTATTTT.

The chain joins TRBV19 to TRBJ2-7; perhaps TRBD1 as D (6 bases). V dropped 5 bases and J dropped 4 bases, with 18 bases sitting between them. The CDR3 covers 15 residues. CDR1 is LNHDA and CDR2 is SQIVND in the germline V gene (reference sequence). The CDR3 is CASSSSLTGPYEQYF. CDR3 nucleotide sequence: TGTGCCAGTAGTTCTTCCCTGACAGGCCCTTACGAGCAGTACTTC.

V is TRBV30 and J is TRBJ1-3; D uncertain. Germline V gene lookup returns CDR1 GTSNPN and CDR2 SVGIG (reference sequence). This CDR3 has 15 residues. V lost 2 bases, J lost 2 bases, and 13 bases lay in between. The CDR3 region is CAWSLGSSTGNTIYF. The CDR3 DNA follows: TGTGCCTGGAGTCTGGGTTCCTCGACTGGAAACACCATATATTTT.

The genes are TRBV2 and TRBJ1-5, with D possibly being TRBD1 (5 bases). CDR1 is SNHLY, CDR2 FYNNEI, per germline. The V and J ends lost 4 bases and 1 base respectively, with 11 bases between them. The CDR3 totals 15 residues. The CDR3 reads CASSVGTPSNQPQHF. CDR3 in DNA: TGTGCCAGCAGTGTGGGGACCCCCAGCAATCAGCCCCAGCATTTT.

The chain is built from TRBV18 and TRBJ2-7; D is unclear. The CDR3 contains 14 residues. V was pared by 0 bases and J by 2 bases, with 8 bases between. CDR1 and CDR2 (germline): KGHSH, LQKENI. CDR3 sequence (DNA): TGTGCCAGCTCACCACCGACCAGAACCTACGAGCAGTACTTC. Protein sequence: CASSPPTRTYEQYF.

This clone was seen only once. This sequence joins TRBV10-3 and TRBJ1-6; the D gene is possibly TRBD1 (5 bases). CDR1 and CDR2 (germline): ENHRY, SYGVKD. The CDR3 has 16 amino acids. With 6 bases removed from V and 0 bases from J, the gap between germline ends came to 12 bases. The CDR3 protein is CAIRDTGGSYNSPLHF. As DNA, the CDR3 is TGTGCCATCAGGGATACAGGTGGCTCCTATAATTCACCCCTCCACTTT.

The CDR3 coding sequence is TGTGCCAGCAGTATCGGGACAGGGGATCAAGAGACCCAGTACTTC. Its protein is CASSIGTGDQETQYF. The chain uses TRBV25-1 and TRBJ2-5; TRBD1 agrees at 10 bases. The CDR3 spans 15 residues. The V and J ends lost 5 bases and 2 bases, in that order; junction bases with no gene match: 5. The germline gives CDR1 MGHDK, CDR2 SYGVNS. The variable domain in full, completed from reference TRBV25-1 and TRBJ2-5, reads EADIYQTPRYLVIGTGKKITLECSQTMGHDKMYWYQQDPGMELHLIHYSYGVNSTEKGDLSSESTVSRIRTEHFPLTLESARPSHTSQYLCASSIGTGDQETQYFGPGTRLLVL.

This sequence joins TRBV9 and TRBJ2-1; D possibly corresponds to TRBD2 (7 bases). Germline loops: CDR1 SGDLS, CDR2 YYNGEE. Trimming pared 4 bases from V and 8 bases from J, leaving 22 bases between. The length of the CDR3 is 16 residues. The chain's CDR3 is CASSPEGGLLADEQFF. CDR3 nucleotides: TGTGCCAGCAGCCCCGAGGGGGGACTATTAGCTGATGAGCAGTTCTTC.

This chain uses TRBV29-1 with TRBJ2-5; D gene uncertain. CDR1 SQVTM and CDR2 ANQGSEA come from the germline V gene. Trimming stripped 5 bases from V and 1 base from J, with 11 bases between. There are 13 residues in the CDR3. The CDR3 spells CSVPSDSQETQYF. The CDR3 DNA is TGCAGCGTTCCCTCAGATTCCCAAGAGACCCAGTACTTC.

This chain joins TRBV2 and TRBJ1-3, with D tentatively TRBD1 (5 bases). Trimming removed 8 bases from V and 4 bases from J, with 9 bases in between. The CDR3 totals 12 residues. Germline V CDR1 and CDR2: SNHLY, FYNNEI. CDR3 loop: CASRRQGNTIYF. CDR3 bases: TGTGCCAGCCGCCGACAGGGAAACACCATATATTTT.

The rearrangement links TRBV10-2 to TRBJ1-4; no firm D call. The CDR3 has 14 residues. Germline CDR1 is WSHSY and CDR2 is SAAADI. Trimming removed 2 bases from V and 5 bases from J, with 9 bases in between. Here the CDR3 DNA reads TGCGCCAGCAGTGAGATCGCAGTCAATGAAAAACTGTTTTTT. This codes for CASSEIAVNEKLFF.

This clone was counted once. This sequence joins TRBV18 and TRBJ2-3; 7 bases are a match to TRBD2. J gave up 2 bases and V 6 bases, and 5 bases lay outside the gene matches. Germline V gene sequence: CDR1 KGHSH, CDR2 LQKENI. The length of the CDR3 is 14 residues. The CDR3 protein is CASSSGTNTDTQYF. DNA for the CDR3: TGTGCCAGCTCCTCCGGGACTAACACAGATACGCAGTATTTT.

This chain links TRBV7-9 with TRBJ1-3, with 10 positions matching TRBD1. CDR3 size: 16 residues. Germline trimming cut 2 bases from V and 2 bases from J; bases unmatched to any gene: 3. Germline V gene data show CDR1 as SEHNR and CDR2 as FQNEAQ (reference sequence). The CDR3 spells CASSLRQGAPGNTIYF. CDR3 nucleotide sequence: TGTGCCAGCAGCTTAAGACAGGGGGCGCCTGGAAACACCATATATTTT. Together with reference TRBV7-9 and TRBJ1-3, the CDR3 gives the full variable domain: DTGVSQNPRHKITKRGQNVTFRCDPISEHNRLYWYRQTLGQGPEFLTYFQNEAQLEKSRLLSDRFSAERPKGSFSTLEIQRTEQGDSAMYLCASSLRQGAPGNTIYFGEGSWLTVV.

The chain is built from TRBV6-4 and TRBJ1-2; D may be TRBD1 (5 bases). There are 14 residues in the CDR3. With 0 bases removed from V and 3 bases from J, the gap between germline ends came to 8 bases. Germline V gene lookup returns CDR1 MRHNA and CDR2 SNTAGT. In nucleotides, the CDR3 is TGTGCCAGCAGTGACTCGGGCAGGGACTATGGCTACACCTTC. Its translation: CASSDSGRDYGYTF.

This chain joins TRBV7-6 and TRBJ2-1; TRBD2 aligns across 14 bases. Germline V gene lookup returns CDR1 SGHVS and CDR2 FNYEAQ. J lost 7 bases, V lost 1 base, and 6 bases had no gene match. The CDR3 runs to 17 residues. In nucleotides, the CDR3 is TGTGCCAGCAGCTTAGGACAGGGACTAGCGGGAGAGAATGAGCAGTTCTTC. Translating it yields CASSLGQGLAGENEQFF. Using reference TRBV7-6 and TRBJ2-1 for the parts outside the CDR3, the full variable domain is GAGVSQSPRYKVTKRGQDVALRCDPISGHVSLYWYRQALGQGPEFLTYFNYEAQQDKSGLPNDRFSAERPEGSISTLTIQRTEQRDSAMYRCASSLGQGLAGENEQFFGPGTRLTVL.